Shown below are 23 T cell receptor beta chains from a single sample sequenced in a study of regulatory T cells in long-lasting Graves disease. Arm-PCR of CDR3 regions and iRepertoire HTBI primers were the basis on which TCR beta libraries were built. TCRdb re-called the multiplex PCR reads through MiXCR, storing one row per CDR3 protein. The table has roughly 500,000 distinct CDR3 sequences, more than 20% seen once. Time point of the sample: persistent/refractory GD, antithyroid drugs over 5 years with positive TRAb. The TCR library was prepared using RNA isolated from PBMCs. Here the sequenced sample was peripheral blood mononuclear cells (PBMCs), taken when the disease was refractory, from a patient treated with antithyroid drugs. These receptors were obtained from a female donor with Graves disease.

This clonotype appeared many times. The chain employs TRBV6-2 or TRBV6-3 and TRBJ1-1; tentatively, D is TRBD1 (5 bases). The CDR3 sequence is 15 residues long. Trimming shortened V by 2 bases and J by 0 bases, and 10 bases separated the two germline ends. The germline gives CDR1 MNHEY, CDR2 SVGEGT. CDR3 DNA: TGTGCCAGCAGTTACAAGGGGATAATGAACACTGAAGCTTTCTTT. It is translated as CASSYKGIMNTEAFF.

This clonotype was recorded at least ten times. The rearrangement joins TRBV19 to TRBJ1-1; TRBD1 is a possible D gene (6 bases). Trimming removed 5 bases at V and 7 bases at J, with 14 bases between. Germline assignment: CDR1 LNHDA and CDR2 SQIVND (reference sequence). CDR3 length: 13 residues. CDR3 nucleotide sequence: TGTGCCAGTAGTTGGGGCCGGACAGTTGAAGCTTTCTTT. Translated: CASSWGRTVEAFF.

This clonotype was recorded a few times. The chain couples TRBV20-1 to TRBJ2-5; 7 bases line up with TRBD1. V was clipped by 6 bases and J by 10 bases; unmatched bases: 11. In germline, CDR1 is DFQATT, CDR2 SNEGSKA (reference sequence). The CDR3 covers 12 residues. Here the CDR3 DNA reads TGCAGTGCCCTGGACAGGACTTTAGACCAGTACTTC. Its protein product is CSALDRTLDQYF.

This clonotype was recorded many times. J is TRBJ2-2 and V is TRBV12-3 or TRBV12-4, with TRBD2 as a possible D gene (6 bases). CDR3 length equals 14 residues. Trimming shortened V by 7 bases and J by 1 base, and 10 bases separated the two germline ends. The chain's CDR3 is CASTPGLNTGELFF. In DNA, the CDR3 is TGTGCCAGCACCCCGGGACTGAACACCGGGGAGCTGTTTTTT.

This clonotype was counted at least ten times. The chain links TRBV9 to TRBJ1-5; a weak D match, TRBD1 (5 bases). Trimming removed 0 bases from V and 6 bases from J, with 7 bases in between. In germline, CDR1 is SGDLS, CDR2 YYNGEE. This CDR3 contains 13 residues. The CDR3 protein is CASSVDQGQPQHF. CDR3 coding DNA: TGTGCCAGCAGCGTAGACCAGGGTCAGCCCCAGCATTTT.

This clonotype was seen only a few times. The V call is TRBV13, the J call TRBJ2-7; 7 nucleotides align to TRBD2. This CDR3 region has 16 residues. Per germline, CDR1 PRHDT and CDR2 FYEKMQ (reference sequence). The V gene end was trimmed by 5 bases and the J gene end by 1 base; junction bases not matched to a gene: 11. For the CDR3, the DNA is TGTGCCAGCAGCCGTCCGATTAGCGGGCATTCCTACGAGCAGTACTTC. It yields the protein CASSRPISGHSYEQYF.

This clonotype was counted many times. This rearrangement joins TRBV28 to TRBJ2-2; 7 nucleotides agree with TRBD1. V lost 5 bases, J lost 13 bases, and 7 bases stayed unmatched. CDR1 MDHEN and CDR2 SYDVKM come from the germline V gene. This CDR3 comprises 12 residues. The DNA for the CDR3 is TGTGCCAGCAGTAACAGACAGGGCGGGCTGTTTTTT. It yields the protein CASSNRQGGLFF.

This clonotype has at least ten counts. This chain uses TRBV28 with TRBJ1-1, with D unclear. The V end lost 5 bases, the J end lost 5 bases, and 18 bases lay between the germline ends. The CDR3 contains 15 residues. Germline V CDR1 and CDR2: MDHEN, SYDVKM. The CDR3 sequence is CASSIPHRAITEAFF. The CDR3 DNA reads as TGTGCCAGCAGTATACCACACCGGGCTATTACTGAAGCTTTCTTT. Full variable domain (rest looked up from reference TRBV28 and TRBJ1-1): DVKVTQSSRYLVKRTGEKVFLECVQDMDHENMFWYRQDPGLGLRLIYFSYDVKMKEKGDIPEGYSVSREKKERFSLILESASTNQTSMYLCASSIPHRAITEAFFGQGTRLTVV.

The rearrangement joins TRBV7-2 to TRBJ1-1; no definite D call. Trimming removed 5 bases at V and 6 bases at J, with 10 bases between. CDR3 length: 12 amino acids. Germline V gene lookup returns CDR1 SGHTA and CDR2 FQGNSA. The CDR3 DNA reads as TGTGCCAGCAGCCAGAGGACGTCTGAAGCTTTCTTT. Translation: CASSQRTSEAFF.

Many counts were recorded for this clonotype. V is TRBV6-1 and J is TRBJ2-7; D is possibly TRBD2 (6 bases). The CDR3 is 15 residues long. Trimming removed 6 bases at V and 3 bases at J, with 18 bases between. Germline lookup yields CDR1 MNHNS and CDR2 SASEGT. CDR3 DNA: TGTGCCAGCAGACCCCCGGGACTCGTCGGCTACGAGCAGTACTTC. Its protein product is CASRPPGLVGYEQYF.

This clonotype came up many times. The J gene is TRBJ1-2, the V gene TRBV30; no clear D. V was shortened by 1 base and J by 2 bases, with 8 bases between the two germline ends. The germline V gene encodes CDR1 GTSNPN and CDR2 SVGIG (reference sequence). This CDR3 is built from 13 residues. CDR3 amino acids: CAWSGGYNYGYTF. The CDR3 DNA sequence: TGTGCCTGGAGTGGGGGTTACAACTATGGCTACACCTTC.

This clonotype showed up many times. The chain has TRBV7-9 and TRBJ2-7; D is unclear. Germline lookup yields CDR1 SEHNR and CDR2 FQNEAQ (reference sequence). The CDR3 covers 11 residues. Trimming shortened V by 2 bases and J by 5 bases, and 4 bases separated the two germline ends. This CDR3 is CASSLSNEQYF. In DNA form, the CDR3 reads TGTGCCAGCAGCTTAAGTAACGAGCAGTACTTC.

This clonotype was seen many times. J is TRBJ1-2 and V is TRBV28; 9 positions agree with TRBD1. Per germline, CDR1 MDHEN and CDR2 SYDVKM. Trimming at V came to 6 bases and at J to 4 bases, leaving 9 bases not matched to a gene. The CDR3 is 15 residues long. This CDR3 is CASRTYRGQSYGYTF. CDR3 nucleotide sequence: TGTGCCAGCAGAACTTACAGGGGGCAGAGCTATGGCTACACCTTC.

There are a few counts of this clonotype. CDR3 coding DNA: TGCAGCGTCGAATTCTACAGGAGCGATGGCTACACCTTC. As protein: CSVEFYRSDGYTF. V is TRBV29-1 and J is TRBJ1-2; TRBD1 might be the D (5 bases). CDR1 is SQVTM, CDR2 ANQGSEA, per germline. V dropped 6 bases and J dropped 6 bases, with 17 bases sitting between them. The length of the CDR3 is 13 residues.

On this clonotype itself: This may stem from a read error, because a much larger clone lies one nucleotide away. The DNA of the CDR3 is TGTGCCAGCAGTTTGAGCAGGGGGGACAATCAGTCCCAGCATTTT. It specifies CASSLSRGDNQSQHF. The rearrangement uses TRBV27 and TRBJ1-5, with 7 bases lining up with TRBD1. Germline V CDR1 and CDR2: MNHEY, SMNVEV (reference sequence). The length of the CDR3 is 15 residues.

This clonotype occurred a few times. CDR3 sequence: CAISEAPGTGSGVRSEQYF. DNA for the CDR3: TGTGCCATCAGTGAGGCCCCCGGGACAGGGAGTGGGGTCCGGTCCGAGCAGTACTTC. The gene calls are TRBV10-3 and TRBJ2-7; 9 bases are shared with TRBD1. The CDR3 length is 19 residues. The germline V gene encodes CDR1 ENHRY and CDR2 SYGVKD. The ends lost 2 bases at V and 6 bases at J; junction bases unmatched: 20.

As regards this clonotype: A far larger clone is only one base removed, so a read error is likely. This chain joins TRBV28 and TRBJ2-1, with 8 bases identical to TRBD2. Trimming removed 8 bases from V and 10 bases from J; junction bases left unmatched: 10. The CDR3 totals 13 residues. Germline V CDR1 and CDR2: MDHEN, SYDVKM. CDR3 sequence: CASCQRESYEQFF. DNA for the CDR3: TGTGCCAGCTGCCAGCGGGAGAGCTACGAGCAGTTCTTC. Using reference TRBV28 and TRBJ2-1 for the parts outside the CDR3, the full variable domain is DVKVTQSSRYLVKRTGEKVFLECVQDMDHENMFWYRQDPGLGLRLIYFSYDVKMKEKGDIPEGYSVSREKKERFSLILESASTNQTSMYLCASCQRESYEQFFGPGTRLTVL.

This clonotype came up many times. The gene calls are TRBV14 and TRBJ2-5; tentatively, D is TRBD1 (8 bases). The ends were cut back, 0 bases at V and 4 bases at J, with 18 bases in the middle. There are 17 residues in the CDR3. Germline V CDR1 and CDR2: SGHDN, FVKESK. CDR3 protein: CASSQDPGRGTGETQYF. Written as DNA, the CDR3 is TGTGCCAGCAGCCAAGACCCAGGGAGGGGGACAGGAGAGACCCAGTACTTC.

The rearrangement joins TRBV7-9 to TRBJ2-7, with 10 nucleotides matching TRBD1. The CDR3 is 14 amino acids. V lost 1 base and J lost 4; bases outside the gene matches: 1. Germline lookup yields CDR1 SEHNR and CDR2 FQNEAQ (reference sequence). The CDR3 loop is CASSLEDRGYEQYF. In DNA form, the CDR3 reads TGTGCCAGCAGCTTAGAGGACAGGGGGTACGAGCAGTACTTC.

Ten or more counts support this clonotype. The rearrangement links TRBV7-8 to TRBJ2-4; 16 nucleotides match TRBD2. V shed 6 bases and J 0 bases; nucleotides not matched to a gene: 11. The germline CDR1 and CDR2 sequences are SGHVS and FQNEAQ. This CDR3 is 20 amino acids long. The CDR3 region is CASSLRSGLAGGLAKNIQYF. In DNA form, the CDR3 reads TGTGCCAGCAGTCTACGATCGGGACTAGCGGGAGGGCTAGCCAAAAACATTCAGTACTTC.

This clonotype was seen repeatedly, ten times or more. CDR3 sequence: CASSLTGLNTEAFF. CDR3 DNA sequence: TGTGCCAGCAGCTTGACAGGTTTGAACACTGAAGCTTTCTTT. The rearrangement uses TRBV27 and TRBJ1-1, with D tentatively TRBD1 (6 bases). Germline CDR1 is MNHEY and CDR2 is SMNVEV (reference sequence). The CDR3 contains 14 residues. V gave up 6 bases and J gave up 0 bases, with 11 bases separating them.

This clonotype appeared many times. The chain couples TRBV7-2 to TRBJ1-5; D is undetermined. Germline values: CDR1 SGHTA, CDR2 FQGNSA. V was shortened by 5 bases and J by 4 bases, with 15 bases between the two germline ends. This CDR3 contains 15 residues. The CDR3 region is CASSPEWANNQPQHF. The CDR3 DNA sequence: TGTGCCAGCAGCCCCGAGTGGGCCAATAATCAGCCCCAGCATTTT.

This clonotype came up a few times. The chain is built from TRBV7-9 and TRBJ2-5, with D possibly being TRBD2 (6 bases). Trimming pared 10 bases from V and 0 bases from J, leaving 15 bases between. This CDR3 contains 14 residues. The germline V gene has CDR1 SEHNR and CDR2 FQNEAQ (reference sequence). Here the CDR3 DNA reads TGTGCCACCAGGGAGCGGGTATACCAAGAGACCCAGTACTTC. Translating it yields CATRERVYQETQYF.